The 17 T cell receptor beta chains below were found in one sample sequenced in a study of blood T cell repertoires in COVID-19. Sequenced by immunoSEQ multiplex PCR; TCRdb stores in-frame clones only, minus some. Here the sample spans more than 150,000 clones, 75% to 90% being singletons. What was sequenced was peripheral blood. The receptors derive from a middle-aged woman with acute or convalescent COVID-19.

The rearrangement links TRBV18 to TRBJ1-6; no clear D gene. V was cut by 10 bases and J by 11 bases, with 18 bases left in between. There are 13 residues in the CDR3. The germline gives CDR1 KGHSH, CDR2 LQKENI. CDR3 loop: CATAAAGMAPLHF. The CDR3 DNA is TGTGCCACCGCAGCAGCGGGAATGGCACCCCTCCACTTT.

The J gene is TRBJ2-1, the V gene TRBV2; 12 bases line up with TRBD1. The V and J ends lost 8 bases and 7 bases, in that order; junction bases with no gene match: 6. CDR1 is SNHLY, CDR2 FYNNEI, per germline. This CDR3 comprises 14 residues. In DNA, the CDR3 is TGTGCCAGCGGCGGGACAGGGGGCTCAAATGAGCAGTTCTTC. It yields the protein CASGGTGGSNEQFF.

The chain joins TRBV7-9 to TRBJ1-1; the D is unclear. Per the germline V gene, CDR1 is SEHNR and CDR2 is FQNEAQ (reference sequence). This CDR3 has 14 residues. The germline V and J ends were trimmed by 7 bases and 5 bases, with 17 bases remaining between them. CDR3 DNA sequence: TGTGCCAGCATCCGGGAGGCGGGGAAAACTGAAGCTTTCTTT. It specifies CASIREAGKTEAFF.

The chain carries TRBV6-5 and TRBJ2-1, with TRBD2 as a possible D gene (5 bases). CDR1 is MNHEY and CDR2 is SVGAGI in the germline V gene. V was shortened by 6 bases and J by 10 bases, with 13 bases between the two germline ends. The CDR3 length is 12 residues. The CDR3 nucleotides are TGTGCCAGCAGACAATCGGGAAGGGAGCAGTTCTTC. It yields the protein CASRQSGREQFF.

The CDR3 bases are TGTGCCAGCAGCTTGCACAACAATGAGCAGTTCTTC. This gives the protein CASSLHNNEQFF. V is TRBV7-9 and J is TRBJ2-1; D uncertain. The V gene lost 3 bases and the J gene lost 5 bases, with 5 bases spanning the gap. CDR1 is SEHNR and CDR2 is FQNEAQ in the germline V gene (reference sequence). The CDR3 covers 12 residues.

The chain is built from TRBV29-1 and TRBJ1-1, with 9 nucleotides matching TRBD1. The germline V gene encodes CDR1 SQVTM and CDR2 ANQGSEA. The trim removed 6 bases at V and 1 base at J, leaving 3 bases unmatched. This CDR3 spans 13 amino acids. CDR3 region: CSVGTGPNTEAFF. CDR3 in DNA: TGCAGCGTAGGGACAGGGCCGAACACTGAAGCTTTCTTT.

DNA of the CDR3: TGTGCCAGCAGCTTTCAGCAGGGACTCTCTGGAAACACCATATATTTT. Amino acid sequence: CASSFQQGLSGNTIYF. The gene calls are TRBV5-6 and TRBJ1-3; D might be TRBD1 (5 bases). The germline V gene encodes CDR1 SGHDT and CDR2 YYEEEE. The CDR3 has 16 residues. The V end was cut by 2 bases, the J end by 0 bases, with 12 bases between.

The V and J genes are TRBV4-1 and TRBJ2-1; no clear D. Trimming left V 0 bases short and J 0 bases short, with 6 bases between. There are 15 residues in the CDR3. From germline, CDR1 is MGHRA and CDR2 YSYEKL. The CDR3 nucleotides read TGCGCCAGCAGCCAAGACACCTACTCCTACAATGAGCAGTTCTTC. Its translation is CASSQDTYSYNEQFF.

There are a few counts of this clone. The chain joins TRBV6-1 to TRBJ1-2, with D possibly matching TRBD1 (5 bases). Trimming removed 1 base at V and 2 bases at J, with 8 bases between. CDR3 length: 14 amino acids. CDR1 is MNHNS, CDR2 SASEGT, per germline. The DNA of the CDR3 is TGTGCCAGCAGTGAAGGAGCAGGGAACTATGGCTACACCTTC. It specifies CASSEGAGNYGYTF.

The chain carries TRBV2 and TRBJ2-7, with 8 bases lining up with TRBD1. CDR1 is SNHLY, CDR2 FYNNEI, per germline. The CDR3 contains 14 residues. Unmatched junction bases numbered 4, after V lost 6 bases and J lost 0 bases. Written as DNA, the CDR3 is TGTGCCAGCAGGCGGACAGGGAACTCCTACGAGCAGTACTTC. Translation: CASRRTGNSYEQYF.

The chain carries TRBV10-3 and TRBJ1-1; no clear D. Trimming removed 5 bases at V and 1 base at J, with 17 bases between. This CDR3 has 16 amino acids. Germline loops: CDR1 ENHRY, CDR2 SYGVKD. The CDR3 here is CAISKILQPQNTEAFF. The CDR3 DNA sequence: TGTGCCATCAGTAAGATCCTACAGCCCCAGAACACTGAAGCTTTCTTT.

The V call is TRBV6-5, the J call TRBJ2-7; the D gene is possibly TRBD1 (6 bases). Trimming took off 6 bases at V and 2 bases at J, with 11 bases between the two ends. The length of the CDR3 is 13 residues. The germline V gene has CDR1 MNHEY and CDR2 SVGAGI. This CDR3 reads CASRLTGTYEQYF. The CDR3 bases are TGTGCCAGCAGGTTAACAGGGACCTACGAGCAGTACTTC.

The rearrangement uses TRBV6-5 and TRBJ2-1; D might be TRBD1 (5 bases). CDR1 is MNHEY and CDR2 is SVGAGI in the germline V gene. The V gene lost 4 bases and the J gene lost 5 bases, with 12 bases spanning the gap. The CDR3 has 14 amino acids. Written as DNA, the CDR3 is TGTGCCAGCAGTTGGTGGGGCCGAGACAATGAGCAGTTCTTC. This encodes CASSWWGRDNEQFF.

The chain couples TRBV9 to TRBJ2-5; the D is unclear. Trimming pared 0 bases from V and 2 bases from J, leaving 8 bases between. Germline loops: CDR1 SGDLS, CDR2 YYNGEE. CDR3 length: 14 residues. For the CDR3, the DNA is TGTGCCAGCAGCGTAGGAGGTGTTCAAGAGACCCAGTACTTC. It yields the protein CASSVGGVQETQYF.

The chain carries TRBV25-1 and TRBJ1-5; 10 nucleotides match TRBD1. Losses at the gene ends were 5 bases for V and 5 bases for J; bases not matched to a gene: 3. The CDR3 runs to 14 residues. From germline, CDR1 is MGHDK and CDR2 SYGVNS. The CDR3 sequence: CASSRTGGDQPQHF. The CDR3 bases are TGTGCCAGCAGTCGGACAGGGGGGGATCAGCCCCAGCATTTT.

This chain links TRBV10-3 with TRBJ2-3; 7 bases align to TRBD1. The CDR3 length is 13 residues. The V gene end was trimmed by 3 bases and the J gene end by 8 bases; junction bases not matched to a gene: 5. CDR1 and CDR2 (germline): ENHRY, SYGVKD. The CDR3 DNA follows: TGTGCCATCAGTGAAGGGGGCCGAGGTACGCAGTATTTT. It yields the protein CAISEGGRGTQYF.

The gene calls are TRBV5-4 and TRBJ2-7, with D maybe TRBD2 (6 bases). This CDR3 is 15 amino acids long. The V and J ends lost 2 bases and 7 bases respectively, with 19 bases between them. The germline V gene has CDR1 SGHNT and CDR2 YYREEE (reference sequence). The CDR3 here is CASSFNRRESREQYF. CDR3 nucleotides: TGTGCCAGCAGCTTTAATAGGCGGGAAAGTAGGGAGCAGTACTTC.